This is a list of T cell receptor beta chains from one sample in a study of shared clonotypes between healthy human individuals. Here immunoSEQ multiplex PCR was the method, and the copy in TCRdb shows in-frame clones only, minus some. The sample lists 650,000 to 750,000 clones; 72% were seen once. The sample taken for sequencing was memory CD4+ T cells sorted from blood. These receptors all stem from a woman in her twenties or thirties in good health. Both conserved end residues are part of each CDR3. The D gene is left open where the match is weak. Part of the rows lack a size; the others show once, few, many or a class for expanded clones.

d_gene: TRBD1; v_gene: TRBV4-2; abundance: -; j_gene: TRBJ1-2; CDR3nt: TGTGCCAGCAGCCAACAGGGGGGGGTTACTATCTATGGCTACACCTTC; CDR3aa: CASSQQGGVTIYGYTF
d_gene: TRBD1; v_gene: TRBV7-2; abundance: -; j_gene: TRBJ2-7; CDR3nt: TGTGCCAGCAGCTTAGCCGCGATTGGGCAGGGGGCTCGCGAGCAGTACTTC; CDR3aa: CASSLAAIGQGAREQYF
d_gene: -; v_gene: TRBV6-5; abundance: -; j_gene: TRBJ2-5; CDR3nt: TGTGCCAGCGCCCAGGGGTTTGGGGAGCAGTACTTC; CDR3aa: CASAQGFGEQYF
d_gene: TRBD2; v_gene: TRBV15; abundance: -; j_gene: TRBJ2-1; CDR3nt: TGTGCCACCAGCAGAGCCCCGGGGGCTAGCGGGACTCTACTAAGCTCCTACAATGAGCAGTTCTTC; CDR3aa: CATSRAPGASGTLLSSYNEQFF
d_gene: -; v_gene: TRBV6-6; abundance: -; j_gene: TRBJ1-1; CDR3nt: TGTGCCAGCAGTTTCGGAACAGTTGCGGAGACTGAAGCTTTCTTT; CDR3aa: CASSFGTVAETEAFF
d_gene: TRBD1; v_gene: TRBV4-1; abundance: -; j_gene: TRBJ1-2; CDR3nt: TGCGCCAGCAGCCAACTCGGCGAGATACAGGGGGCGAAGGGCTACACCTTC; CDR3aa: CASSQLGEIQGAKGYTF
d_gene: -; v_gene: TRBV30; abundance: -; j_gene: TRBJ1-4; CDR3nt: TGTGCCTGGAGTGAAGACAGAGAGTTAGAAAAACTGTTTTTT; CDR3aa: CAWSEDRELEKLFF
d_gene: -; v_gene: TRBV7-3; abundance: -; j_gene: TRBJ2-2; CDR3nt: TGTGCCAGCAGCTTTCTCGGTCCCGGGGAGCTGTTTTTT; CDR3aa: CASSFLGPGELFF
d_gene: -; v_gene: TRBV2; abundance: many; j_gene: TRBJ1-6; CDR3nt: TGTGCCAGCAGGACTCAGGGGCGGAATTCACCCCTCCACTTT; CDR3aa: CASRTQGRNSPLHF
d_gene: -; v_gene: TRBV14; abundance: few; j_gene: TRBJ2-1; CDR3nt: TGTGCCAGCAGACGGGACTTGACGGGTGATGAGCAGTTCTTC; CDR3aa: CASRRDLTGDEQFF
d_gene: -; v_gene: TRBV7-9; abundance: -; j_gene: TRBJ1-6; CDR3nt: TGTGCCAGCAGCACAACAGGGAGTACGGATTCACCCCTCCACTTT; CDR3aa: CASSTTGSTDSPLHF
d_gene: -; v_gene: TRBV10-3; abundance: -; j_gene: TRBJ2-2; CDR3nt: TGTGCCATCAGTGAGTCGTCTAGGACCGGGGAGCTGTTTTTT; CDR3aa: CAISESSRTGELFF
d_gene: TRBD1; v_gene: TRBV5-8; abundance: -; j_gene: TRBJ1-1; CDR3nt: TGTGCCAGCCGACGGACAGGGAACACTGAAGCTTTCTTT; CDR3aa: CASRRTGNTEAFF
d_gene: -; v_gene: TRBV11-2; abundance: few; j_gene: TRBJ2-1; CDR3nt: TGTGCCAGCAGCGTCAGACTAGGGTCCAATGAGCAGTTCTTC; CDR3aa: CASSVRLGSNEQFF
d_gene: -; v_gene: TRBV25-1; abundance: once; j_gene: TRBJ2-5; CDR3nt: TGTGCCAGCAGTGGGGAACGGGACAACGCACAAGAGACCCAGTACTTC; CDR3aa: CASSGERDNAQETQYF
d_gene: TRBD2; v_gene: TRBV5-1; abundance: -; j_gene: TRBJ2-7; CDR3nt: TGCGCCAGCAGCTTGGCCTCCGTTGGGGCGGGAGGCTCCGAGCAGTACTTC; CDR3aa: CASSLASVGAGGSEQYF
d_gene: -; v_gene: TRBV5-1; abundance: -; j_gene: TRBJ1-2; CDR3nt: TGCGCCAGCAGAGTCGAACGAGCAAGTGGCTACACCTTC; CDR3aa: CASRVERASGYTF
d_gene: TRBD1; v_gene: TRBV2; abundance: -; j_gene: TRBJ1-2; CDR3nt: TGTGCCAGCAGTGAAATGGGACAGACTAACTATGGCTACACCTTC; CDR3aa: CASSEMGQTNYGYTF
d_gene: TRBD1; v_gene: TRBV2; abundance: -; j_gene: TRBJ2-3; CDR3nt: TGTGCCAGCAGTGCCGGGACAGGTGAGCCGGATACGCAGTATTTT; CDR3aa: CASSAGTGEPDTQYF
d_gene: -; v_gene: TRBV19; abundance: -; j_gene: TRBJ2-2; CDR3nt: TGTGCCAGTAGTATAGGGTCGGTCTCCGGGGAGCTGTTTTTT; CDR3aa: CASSIGSVSGELFF
d_gene: TRBD1; v_gene: TRBV28; abundance: -; j_gene: TRBJ1-2; CDR3nt: TGTGCCAGCAGTCGCCTTAGACAGGGTGACTCTTATGGCTACACCTTC; CDR3aa: CASSRLRQGDSYGYTF
d_gene: TRBD2; v_gene: TRBV5-1; abundance: -; j_gene: TRBJ2-2; CDR3nt: TGCGCCAGCAGCTTGTTCGCACTTGGACTAGCGGGAGACGGGGACGGGGAGCTGTTTTTT; CDR3aa: CASSLFALGLAGDGDGELFF
d_gene: -; v_gene: TRBV7-2; abundance: few; j_gene: TRBJ1-4; CDR3nt: TGTGCCAGCAGCAATTTCCAGAATGAAAAACTGTTTTTT; CDR3aa: CASSNFQNEKLFF
d_gene: -; v_gene: TRBV7-9; abundance: many; j_gene: TRBJ1-3; CDR3nt: TGTGCCAGCAGCTTAGGCCAACCCAACTCTGGAAACACCATATATTTT; CDR3aa: CASSLGQPNSGNTIYF
d_gene: -; v_gene: TRBV25-1; abundance: -; j_gene: TRBJ2-5; CDR3nt: TGTGCCAGTGCCCTCGAGGTCCCAGAGACCCAGTACTTC; CDR3aa: CASALEVPETQYF
d_gene: TRBD1; v_gene: TRBV2; abundance: -; j_gene: TRBJ2-3; CDR3nt: TGTGCCAGAAAGACAGGGGCCACAGATACGCAGTATTTT; CDR3aa: CARKTGATDTQYF
d_gene: TRBD2; v_gene: TRBV7-9; abundance: -; j_gene: TRBJ2-7; CDR3nt: TGTGCCAGCAGAAGCGGGAGTTCACACGAGCAGTACTTC; CDR3aa: CASRSGSSHEQYF
d_gene: -; v_gene: TRBV5-1; abundance: -; j_gene: TRBJ1-4; CDR3nt: TGCGCCAGCAGCCTAGGACAAGGTGGGGAAAAACTGTTTTTT; CDR3aa: CASSLGQGGEKLFF
d_gene: -; v_gene: TRBV28; abundance: few; j_gene: TRBJ1-6; CDR3nt: TGTGCCAGCAGTTCGCGGGTGGGTAATTCACCCCTCCACTTT; CDR3aa: CASSSRVGNSPLHF
d_gene: TRBD2; v_gene: TRBV14; abundance: few; j_gene: TRBJ2-5; CDR3nt: TGTGCCAGCAGCCCACTAGCGGGAGGGCCAAGGTGGTACTTC; CDR3aa: CASSPLAGGPRWYF